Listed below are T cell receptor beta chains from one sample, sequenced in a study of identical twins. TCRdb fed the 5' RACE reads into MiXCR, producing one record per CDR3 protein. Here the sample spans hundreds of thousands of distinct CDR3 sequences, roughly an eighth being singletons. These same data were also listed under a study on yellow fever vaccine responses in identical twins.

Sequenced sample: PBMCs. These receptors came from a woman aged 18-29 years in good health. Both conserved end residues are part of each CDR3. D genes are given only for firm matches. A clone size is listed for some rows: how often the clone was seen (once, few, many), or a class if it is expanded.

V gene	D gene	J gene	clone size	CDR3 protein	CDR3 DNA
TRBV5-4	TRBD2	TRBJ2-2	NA	CASSWTSGLTGELFF	TGTGCCAGCAGTTGGACTAGCGGGCTAACCGGGGAGCTGTTTTTT
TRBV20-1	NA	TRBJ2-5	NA	CSARHPAAQETQYF	TGCAGTGCAAGACACCCCGCCGCCCAAGAGACCCAGTACTTC
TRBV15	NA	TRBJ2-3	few	CATSPWDKTDTQYF	TGTGCCACCAGCCCCTGGGACAAAACAGATACGCAGTATTTT
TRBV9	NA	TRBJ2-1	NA	CASSHSGAVRSYNEQFF	TGTGCCAGCAGCCACAGTGGTGCAGTACGGTCCTACAATGAGCAGTTCTTC
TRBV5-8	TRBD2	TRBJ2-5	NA	CASRKAGGETQYF	TGTGCCAGCAGAAAAGCGGGAGGGGAGACCCAGTACTTC
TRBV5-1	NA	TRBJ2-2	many	CASSLTGRELFF	TGCGCCAGCAGCTTGACTGGCCGGGAGCTGTTTTTT
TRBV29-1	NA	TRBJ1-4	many	CSVSSLGRNEKLFF	TGCAGCGTTTCCTCATTGGGGCGTAATGAAAAACTGTTTTTT
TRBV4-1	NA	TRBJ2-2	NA	CASSQETGPFDTGELFF	TGCGCCAGCAGCCAAGAGACTGGACCCTTTGACACCGGGGAGCTGTTTTTT
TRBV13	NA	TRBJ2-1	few	CASSLSLSNEQFF	TGTGCCAGCAGCTTAAGTTTATCAAATGAGCAGTTCTTC
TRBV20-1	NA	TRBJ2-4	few	CSASNSDKVDF	TGCAGTGCTAGTAATTCGGACAAAGTGGACTTC
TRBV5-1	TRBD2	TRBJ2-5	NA	CASSLENSGRQTQYF	TGCGCCAGCAGCTTGGAAAATAGCGGGAGGCAGACCCAGTACTTC
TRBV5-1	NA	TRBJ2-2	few	CASRFRFEGPNTGELFF	TGCGCCAGCAGATTCCGCTTTGAGGGGCCGAACACCGGGGAGCTGTTTTTT
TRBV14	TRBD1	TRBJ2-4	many	CASSQRDREYLNIQYF	TGTGCCAGCAGCCAACGGGACAGGGAATACCTAAACATTCAGTACTTC
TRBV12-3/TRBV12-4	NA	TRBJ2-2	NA	CASRLSGQGNTGELFF	TGTGCCAGCAGGTTGTCAGGACAAGGAAACACCGGGGAGCTGTTTTTT
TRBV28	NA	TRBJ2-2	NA	CASSWGPGGTGELFF	TGTGCCAGCAGTTGGGGGCCCGGGGGCACCGGGGAGCTGTTTTTT
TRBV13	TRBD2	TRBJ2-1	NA	CASSLGLGLADSYNEQFF	TGTGCCAGCAGCCTAGGTTTGGGACTAGCGGACTCCTACAATGAGCAGTTCTTC
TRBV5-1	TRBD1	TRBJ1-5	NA	CASSGDSPLGNQPQHF	TGCGCCAGCAGTGGGGACAGTCCGTTGGGCAATCAGCCCCAGCATTTT
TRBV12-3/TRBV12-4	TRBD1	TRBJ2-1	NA	CASSTGGVGNEQFF	TGTGCCAGCAGTACAGGGGGTGTTGGCAATGAGCAGTTCTTC
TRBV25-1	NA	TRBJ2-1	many	CASSAFGLYNEQFF	TGTGCCAGCAGTGCGTTTGGCCTTTACAATGAGCAGTTCTTC
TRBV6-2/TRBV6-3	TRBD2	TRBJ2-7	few	CASSYSPSGSSREQYF	TGTGCCAGCAGTTACTCCCCTAGCGGGAGCTCTCGCGAGCAGTACTTC
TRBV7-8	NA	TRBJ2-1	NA	CASSLAGGGSSYNEQFF	TGTGCCAGCAGCTTAGCTGGAGGGGGCAGTTCCTACAATGAGCAGTTCTTC
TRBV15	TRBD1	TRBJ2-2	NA	CATSTSGTGSGTGELFF	TGTGCCACCAGCACCTCCGGGACAGGGTCGGGCACCGGGGAGCTGTTTTTT
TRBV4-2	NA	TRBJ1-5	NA	CASSRMGRSRQPQHF	TGTGCCAGCAGCCGCATGGGACGCTCAAGGCAGCCCCAGCATTTT
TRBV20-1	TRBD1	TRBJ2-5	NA	CSAHRGPVQETQYF	TGCAGTGCGCACAGGGGGCCAGTCCAAGAGACCCAGTACTTC
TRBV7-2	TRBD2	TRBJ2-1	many	CASSPLAGGLYNEQFF	TGTGCCAGCAGCCCCCTAGCGGGAGGACTCTACAATGAGCAGTTCTTC
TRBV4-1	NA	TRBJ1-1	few	CASSQELGSLNTEAFF	TGCGCCAGCAGCCAAGAGTTAGGCAGTTTGAACACTGAAGCTTTCTTT
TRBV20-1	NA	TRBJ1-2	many	CSARDPSLTYGYTF	TGCAGTGCTAGAGATCCAAGTCTTACCTATGGCTACACCTTC
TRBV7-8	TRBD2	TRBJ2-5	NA	CATQREPSGNQETQYF	TGTGCCACTCAGCGGGAGCCTAGCGGAAACCAAGAGACCCAGTACTTC
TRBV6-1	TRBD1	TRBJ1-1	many	CASRKTGLGTEAFF	TGTGCCAGCAGAAAGACAGGGCTAGGGACTGAAGCTTTCTTT
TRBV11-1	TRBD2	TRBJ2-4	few	CASSLGGLAGSGKNIQYF	TGTGCCAGCAGCTTAGGGGGACTAGCGGGAAGTGGCAAAAACATTCAGTACTTC
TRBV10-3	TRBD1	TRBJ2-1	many	CAISSPTGLNEQFF	TGTGCCATCAGTTCCCCGACAGGGCTCAATGAGCAGTTCTTC
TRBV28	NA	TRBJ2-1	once	CASSSSPVGAYEQFF	TGTGCCAGCAGTTCGTCCCCGGTGGGGGCGTACGAGCAGTTCTTC
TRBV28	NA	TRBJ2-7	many	CASSLTEQYF	TGTGCCAGCAGTTTAACCGAGCAGTACTTC
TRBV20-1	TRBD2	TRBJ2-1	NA	CSAKGTSGRGNNEQFF	TGCAGTGCAAAAGGGACTAGCGGGAGAGGCAACAATGAGCAGTTCTTC
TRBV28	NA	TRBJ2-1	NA	CASSTPGLLDNEQFF	TGTGCCAGCAGTACACCGGGACTTCTCGACAATGAGCAGTTCTTC
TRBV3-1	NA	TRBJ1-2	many	CASSQWTKNYGYTF	TGTGCCAGCAGCCAATGGACAAAAAACTATGGCTACACCTTC
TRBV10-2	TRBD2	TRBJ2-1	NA	CASSSRSGRNNEQFF	TGCGCCAGCAGTTCCCGAAGCGGGAGAAACAATGAGCAGTTCTTC
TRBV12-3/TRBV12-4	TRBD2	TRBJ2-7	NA	CASSFGSSGSYEQYF	TGTGCCAGCAGTTTTGGCTCTAGCGGTTCCTACGAGCAGTACTTC
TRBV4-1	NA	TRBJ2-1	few	CASSQEWVPRVKQFF	TGCGCCAGCAGCCAAGAATGGGTCCCGAGGGTGAAGCAGTTCTTC
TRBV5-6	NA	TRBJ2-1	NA	CASGLGTYNEQFF	TGTGCCAGCGGCCTCGGGACATACAATGAGCAGTTCTTC
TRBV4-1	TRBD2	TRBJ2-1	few	CASSQDGLAGIWQFF	TGCGCCAGCAGCCAAGATGGGCTAGCGGGGATTTGGCAGTTCTTC
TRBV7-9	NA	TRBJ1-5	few	CASSVRNQPQHF	TGTGCCAGCAGCGTCAGGAATCAGCCCCAGCATTTT
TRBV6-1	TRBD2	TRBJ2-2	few	CASILSGGAGTGELFF	TGTGCCAGCATTCTTAGCGGGGGGGCTGGCACCGGGGAGCTGTTTTTT
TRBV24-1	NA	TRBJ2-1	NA	CATTGPPGAHKNNEQFF	TGTGCCACCACCGGCCCTCCTGGGGCTCACAAGAACAATGAGCAGTTCTTC